This T cell receptor beta chain was recovered during a study of cytomegalovirus exposure and HLA in healthy donors. As to this clone: The antigen is not known.

General observations from the study: Sequences of the TCR beta chain were said to predict the HLA-A and HLA-B alleles of most subjects accurately. It was only CMV serostatus that was available as immune exposure information.

PCR primers comprised 60 Vbeta and 13 Jbeta primers. TCRdb's table, derived via immunoSEQ multiplex PCR, lists solely in-frame clones and lacks some. The table has about 140,000 clones, 73% seen once. The sequenced sample consisted of PBMCs. The TCR comes from a human donor in good health.

CDR3 protein: CATYGQPNTEAFF. The DNA for the CDR3 is TGTGCCACATATGGACAACCAAACACTGAAGCTTTCTTT. The V gene is TRBV6-1, the J gene TRBJ1-1; perhaps TRBD1 as D (5 bases). This CDR3 comprises 13 residues. CDR1 is MNHNS and CDR2 is SASEGT in the germline V gene. The germline V and J ends were trimmed by 10 bases and 2 bases, with 14 bases remaining between them.